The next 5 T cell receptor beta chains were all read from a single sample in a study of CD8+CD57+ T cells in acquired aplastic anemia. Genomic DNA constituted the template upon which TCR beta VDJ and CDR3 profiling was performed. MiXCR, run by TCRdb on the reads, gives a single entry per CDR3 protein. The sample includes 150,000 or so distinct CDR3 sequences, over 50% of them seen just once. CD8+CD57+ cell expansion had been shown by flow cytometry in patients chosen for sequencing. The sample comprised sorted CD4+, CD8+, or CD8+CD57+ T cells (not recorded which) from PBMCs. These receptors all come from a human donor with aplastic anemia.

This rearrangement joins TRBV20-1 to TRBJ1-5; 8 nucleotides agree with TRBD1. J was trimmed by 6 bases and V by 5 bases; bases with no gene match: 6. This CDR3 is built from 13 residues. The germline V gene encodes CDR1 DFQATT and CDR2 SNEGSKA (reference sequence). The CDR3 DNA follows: TGCAGTGCTGGAACAGGGGGTTTTCAGCCCCAGCATTTT. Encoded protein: CSAGTGGFQPQHF.

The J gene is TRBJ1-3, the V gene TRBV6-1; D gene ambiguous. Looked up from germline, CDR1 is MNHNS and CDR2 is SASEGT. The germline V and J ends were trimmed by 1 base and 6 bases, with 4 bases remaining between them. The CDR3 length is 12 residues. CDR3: CASSEVVNTIYF. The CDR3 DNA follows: TGTGCCAGCAGTGAAGTAGTAAACACCATATATTTT.

In DNA form, the CDR3 reads TGTGCCAGCAGTTTATCAACTGGGGCCAACGTCCTGACTTTC. It yields the protein CASSLSTGANVLTF. The rearrangement uses TRBV2 and TRBJ2-6; D gene unclear. Germline CDR1 is SNHLY and CDR2 is FYNNEI. This CDR3 comprises 14 residues. V lost 5 bases to trimming and J lost 2 bases, with 7 bases between them.

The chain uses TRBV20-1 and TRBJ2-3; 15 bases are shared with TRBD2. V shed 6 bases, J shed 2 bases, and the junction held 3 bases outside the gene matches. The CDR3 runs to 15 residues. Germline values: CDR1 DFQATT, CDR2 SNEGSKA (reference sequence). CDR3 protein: CSARTSGGDTDTQYF. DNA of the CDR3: TGCAGTGCAAGGACTAGCGGGGGGGACACAGATACGCAGTATTTT.

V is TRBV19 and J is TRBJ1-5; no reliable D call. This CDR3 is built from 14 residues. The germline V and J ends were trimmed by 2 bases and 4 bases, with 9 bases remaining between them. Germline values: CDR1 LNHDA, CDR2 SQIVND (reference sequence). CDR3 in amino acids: CASSIFAGNQPQHF. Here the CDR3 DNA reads TGTGCCAGTAGTATATTCGCAGGTAATCAGCCCCAGCATTTT. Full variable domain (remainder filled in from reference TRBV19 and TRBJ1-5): DGGITQSPKYLFRKEGQNVTLSCEQNLNHDAMYWYRQDPGQGLRLIYYSQIVNDFQKGDIAEGYSVSREKKESFPLTVTSAQKNPTAFYLCASSIFAGNQPQHFGDGTRLSIL.